This TCR beta chain was documented in a study of cytomegalovirus exposure and HLA in healthy donors. Study background: Earlier, 100 million to 120 million unique TCR beta sequences were recovered from approximately 180 million T cells by an analysis.

The primer mix had 60 Vbeta and 13 Jbeta primers. Using immunoSEQ multiplex PCR, the repertoire was profiled, and TCRdb retains in-frame clones only, with some absent. The data contain around 130,000 clones, roughly 70% of them singletons. About this clone itself: What it recognizes is unknown.

Losses at the gene ends were 4 bases for V and 5 bases for J; bases not matched to a gene: 9. Germline V gene data show CDR1 as MNHEY and CDR2 as SVGAGI. There are 16 residues in the CDR3. Study-wide findings and caveats: The dataset shows that most TCR sequences were rare, while some public TCRs occurred in many donors. Cytomegalovirus status was reportedly diagnosed by the classifier with high specificity and sensitivity. TCR beta sequences reportedly predicted the HLA-A and HLA-B alleles of most subjects accurately.

The TCR sequence derives from a woman aged 40-49 years in good health and CMV-seropositive. V and J are TRBV6-5 and TRBJ2-3; 10 bases are a match to TRBD2. The specimen was PBMCs. The CDR3 is CASSSRLSGRKDTQYF. DNA for the CDR3: TGTGCCAGCAGTTCAAGACTTAGCGGGAGGAAAGATACGCAGTATTTT.